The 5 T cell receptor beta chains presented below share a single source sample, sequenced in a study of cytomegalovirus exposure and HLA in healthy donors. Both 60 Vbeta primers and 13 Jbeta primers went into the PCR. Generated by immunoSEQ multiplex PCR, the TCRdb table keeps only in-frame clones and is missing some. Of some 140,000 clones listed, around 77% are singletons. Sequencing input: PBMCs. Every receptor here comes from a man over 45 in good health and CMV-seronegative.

The CDR3 DNA sequence: TGCGCCAGCAGCTTGGCTGGCGGGGGCTACAATGAGCAGTTCTTC. Encoded protein: CASSLAGGGYNEQFF. The chain recombines TRBV5-1 with TRBJ2-1; 7 bases are a match to TRBD2. Germline CDR1 SGHRS, CDR2 YFSETQ. This CDR3 contains 15 residues. Germline trimming cut 0 bases from V and 3 bases from J; bases unmatched to any gene: 3.

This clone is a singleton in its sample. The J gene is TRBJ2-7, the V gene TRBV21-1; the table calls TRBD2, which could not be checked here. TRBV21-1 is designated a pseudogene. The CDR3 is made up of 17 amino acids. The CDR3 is CASSNARTSGSSYEQYF. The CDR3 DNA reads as TGTGCCAGCAGCAACGCTCGGACTAGCGGGAGCTCCTACGAGCAGTACTTC.

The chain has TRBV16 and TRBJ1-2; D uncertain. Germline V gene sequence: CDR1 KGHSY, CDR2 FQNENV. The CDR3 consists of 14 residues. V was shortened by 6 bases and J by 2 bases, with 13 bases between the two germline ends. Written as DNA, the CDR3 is TGTGCCAGCAGGCGAGGGAGAGAGAACTATGGCTACACCTTC. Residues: CASRRGRENYGYTF.

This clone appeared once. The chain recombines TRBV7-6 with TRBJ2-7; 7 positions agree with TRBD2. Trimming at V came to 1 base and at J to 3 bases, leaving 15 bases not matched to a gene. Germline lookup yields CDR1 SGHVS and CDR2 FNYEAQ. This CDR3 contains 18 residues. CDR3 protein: CASSLVVPGLEWIYEQYF. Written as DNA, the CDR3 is TGTGCCAGCAGCTTAGTAGTTCCAGGACTAGAGTGGATCTACGAGCAGTACTTC.

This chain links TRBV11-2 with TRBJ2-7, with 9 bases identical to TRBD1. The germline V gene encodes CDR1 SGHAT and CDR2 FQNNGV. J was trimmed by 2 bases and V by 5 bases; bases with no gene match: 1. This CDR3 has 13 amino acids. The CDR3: CASSRQGAYEQYF. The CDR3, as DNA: TGTGCCAGCAGCCGACAGGGGGCCTACGAGCAGTACTTC.